This record covers a single TCR beta chain. Its specificity is unknown. Other DNA sequences in this specimen translate into the identical CDR3. Germline CDR1 and CDR2: MDHEN and SYDVKM. The CDR3 sequence is 15 residues long. V lost 4 bases and J 5 bases, leaving 17 bases between the germline ends. Method: immunoSEQ multiplex PCR; TCRdb's copy keeps in-frame clones and lacks some. Of some 68,000 clones in the sample, approximately 86% were seen once. This entry belongs to a study of OX40 agonist ivuxolimab in advanced cancers. General study points: Among the lowest peripheral clonal expansion occurred in 0.1-3.0 mg/kg partial responders.

Sequencing was performed on CD4+ or CD8+ T cells sorted from blood, taken in a trial of the OX40 agonist ivuxolimab. This receptor was obtained from an adult with an advanced solid tumor such as melanoma, head and neck, liver or kidney cancer. The genes are TRBV28 and TRBJ1-2, with D possibly TRBD1 on 5 matching bases. The CDR3 DNA reads as TGTGCCAGCAGTTCATCCGGGGTGGGGGGGTATGGCTACACCTTC. Translating it yields CASSSSGVGGYGYTF.